Listed here are 8 T cell receptor beta chains from one sample, sequenced in a study of T cell responses to AZD1222 COVID-19 vaccine. The protocol was immunoSEQ multiplex PCR, while the TCRdb copy is restricted to in-frame clones and leaves out a portion. This repertoire shows some 98,000 clones, roughly 83% found once; its top ten account for around 14%. The source material was peripheral blood, sampled 28 days after the second AZD1222 dose. The receptors come from an adult who received the AZD1222 COVID-19 vaccine.

CDR3 coding DNA: TGTGCCAGCTCAACAACCCAACCGGGGGATGAAAAACTGTTTTTT. This gives the protein CASSTTQPGDEKLFF. The V gene is TRBV7-8, the J gene TRBJ1-4; TRBD1 is a possible D gene (5 bases). V lost 8 bases and J 6 bases, leaving 19 bases between the germline ends. The germline V gene encodes CDR1 SGHVS and CDR2 FQNEAQ. The CDR3 is made up of 15 amino acids.

The CDR3 DNA reads TGTGCCAGCCGCGGAGGAGGGGGTGGCTACACCTTC. As protein: CASRGGGGGYTF. The chain carries TRBV7-9 and TRBJ1-2, with D possibly being TRBD1 (6 bases). The CDR3 totals 12 residues. Germline-derived CDR1 and CDR2 are SEHNR and FQNEAQ (reference sequence). The germline V and J ends were trimmed by 8 bases and 7 bases, with 14 bases remaining between them.

The rearrangement joins TRBV7-9 to TRBJ2-5; D gene unclear. Germline CDR1 reads SEHNR; CDR2 reads FQNEAQ (reference sequence). V was shortened by 4 bases and J by 7 bases, with 22 bases between the two germline ends. The CDR3 extends over 16 amino acids. DNA for the CDR3: TGTGCCAGCAGCTCCTGGGTCGCCAGTTCCCCGCCGACCCAGTACTTC. It translates to CASSSWVASSPPTQYF.

There are a few counts of this clone. The gene calls are TRBV18 and TRBJ2-7, with 8 bases that match TRBD1. Unmatched junction bases numbered 5, after V lost 5 bases and J lost 5 bases. Germline V gene sequence: CDR1 KGHSH, CDR2 LQKENI. This CDR3 has 13 amino acids. CDR3 in amino acids: CASSKDRVNEQYF. As DNA, the CDR3 is TGTGCCAGCTCAAAGGACAGGGTTAACGAGCAGTACTTC.

The chain recombines TRBV11-3 with TRBJ1-1, with TRBD1 matching 7 bases. This CDR3 contains 16 residues. Germline V lookup: CDR1 SGHNT, CDR2 YENEEA. The ends lost 5 bases at V and 0 bases at J; junction bases unmatched: 9. CDR3 coding DNA: TGTGCCAGCAGCCCAGGGGGTGCCATAATGAACACTGAAGCTTTCTTT. Encoded protein: CASSPGGAIMNTEAFF.

The chain has TRBV14 and TRBJ2-7, with TRBD2 matching 8 bases. Germline V CDR1 and CDR2: SGHDN, FVKESK. The CDR3 contains 16 residues. Losses at the gene ends were 1 base for V and 2 bases for J; bases not matched to a gene: 7. In nucleotides, the CDR3 is TGTGCCAGCAGCCAAGCCGGGAGCGGGAGAGCCTACGAGCAGTACTTC. Amino acids: CASSQAGSGRAYEQYF.

V gene TRBV27 combines with J gene TRBJ1-1; D call uncertain. V lost 2 bases and J lost 0, with 7 bases in between. Germline V gene lookup returns CDR1 MNHEY and CDR2 SMNVEV (reference sequence). The CDR3 is 14 amino acids. The CDR3 DNA follows: TGTGCCAGCAGTTTAGGGCGCTTGAACACTGAAGCTTTCTTT. Translated, it gives CASSLGRLNTEAFF.

In its sample, this clone was seen a few times. The chain uses TRBV5-5 and TRBJ2-3; D may be TRBD1 or TRBD2 (7 bases each). CDR1 and CDR2 (germline): SGHKS, YYEKEE (reference sequence). The CDR3 sequence is 16 residues long. V shed 0 bases and J shed 7 bases, with 18 bases lying between them. CDR3 DNA: TGTGCCAGCAGCTTGGCCGTACAGGGGAGGGTAAATACGCAGTATTTT. Translating gives CASSLAVQGRVNTQYF.